The 28 T cell receptor beta chains in this list originate from one sample, sequenced in a study of OX40 agonist ivuxolimab in advanced cancers. The method behind the library was the immunoSEQ multiplex PCR assay. TCRdb stores this immuneACCESS table with in-frame sequences only. Part of the clones is absent; in the studies checked, under half of the shortfall reflects unresolved V genes, and no reason is known for the rest. For this sample the table gives some 44,000 clones, of which 86% were detected only once. The ten biggest clones cover about a fifth of the sample. The starting material was CD4+ or CD8+ T cells sorted from blood, obtained in a trial of the OX40 agonist ivuxolimab. The source of these receptors is an adult with an advanced solid tumor such as melanoma, head and neck, liver or kidney cancer.

The chain combines TRBV9 with TRBJ2-5; no firm D call. Germline V gives CDR1 SGDLS, CDR2 YYNGEE. The CDR3 extends over 14 amino acids. V was pared by 0 bases and J by 3 bases, with 9 bases between. The CDR3 loop is CASSVGLSEETQYF. As DNA, the CDR3 is TGTGCCAGCAGCGTAGGACTGTCTGAAGAGACCCAGTACTTC.

Here the CDR3 reads CASSLPGEGTSTDTQYF. The CDR3 DNA follows: TGTGCCAGCAGCCTCCCCGGGGAGGGGACTAGCACAGATACGCAGTATTTT. This sequence joins TRBV9 and TRBJ2-3; 7 bases map to TRBD2. The V segment lost 4 bases and the J segment 0 bases; nucleotides outside the gene matches: 11. CDR3 length: 17 amino acids. Germline-derived CDR1 and CDR2 are SGDLS and YYNGEE.

This clone appeared a few times. The V call is TRBV6-1, the J call TRBJ2-4; no clear D. The CDR3 has 13 amino acids. V was clipped by 4 bases and J by 4 bases, with 8 bases between them. Germline V CDR1 and CDR2: MNHNS, SASEGT. The CDR3 DNA reads as TGTGCCAGCAGTGCCGGACGGAAAAACATTCAGTACTTC. Protein sequence: CASSAGRKNIQYF.

The V call is TRBV27, the J call TRBJ2-1, with D maybe TRBD2 (6 bases). Per germline, CDR1 MNHEY and CDR2 SMNVEV (reference sequence). The CDR3 has 14 residues. Trimming removed 0 bases from V and 7 bases from J, with 10 bases in between. The CDR3 DNA sequence: TGTGCCAGCAGTTTATCAAGGGAGGTTAATGAGCAGTTCTTC. Amino acids: CASSLSREVNEQFF.

The chain carries TRBV19 and TRBJ1-5; no clear D gene. The CDR3 has 17 residues. Germline V gene sequence: CDR1 LNHDA, CDR2 SQIVND (reference sequence). V was pared by 7 bases and J by 7 bases, with 26 bases between. The CDR3 nucleotides read TGTGCCAGTACCGTAGGAATACGGGCCGACACAATGCAGCCCCAGCATTTT. Translated: CASTVGIRADTMQPQHF.

The J gene is TRBJ2-7, the V gene TRBV7-9; D gene uncertain. The CDR3 consists of 13 residues. CDR1 SEHNR and CDR2 FQNEAQ come from the germline V gene (reference sequence). Deletions cut 4 bases from V and 2 bases from J, with 9 bases between. The CDR3 sequence is CASSSQGTYEQYF. In nucleotides, the CDR3 is TGTGCCAGCAGCTCACAAGGGACCTACGAGCAGTACTTC.

This chain joins TRBV10-1 and TRBJ2-1; 14 positions agree with TRBD2. CDR3 length: 16 residues. The V gene's germline CDR1 is WNHNN and CDR2 SYGVQD (reference sequence). V trimming: 2 bases; J trimming: 7 bases; junction bases outside the gene matches: 4. The CDR3 DNA reads as TGCGCCAGCAGTGAGAAGACTAGCGGGGGGGCGAATGAGCAGTTCTTC. This translates into CASSEKTSGGANEQFF.

The V call is TRBV9, the J call TRBJ2-3; D may be TRBD1 or TRBD2 (6 bases each). Germline V gives CDR1 SGDLS, CDR2 YYNGEE. V lost 1 base to trimming and J lost 6 bases, with 12 bases between them. This CDR3 has 14 amino acids. The CDR3 sequence: CASSVIGGRDTQYF. In DNA form, the CDR3 reads TGTGCCAGCAGCGTAATTGGGGGGCGGGATACGCAGTATTTT. Combining the CDR3 with reference TRBV9 and TRBJ2-3 gives the whole variable domain DSGVTQTPKHLITATGQRVTLRCSPRSGDLSVYWYQQSLDQGLQFLIQYYNGEERAKGNILERFSAQQFPDLHSELNLSSLELGDSALYFCASSVIGGRDTQYFGPGTRLTVL.

The chain joins TRBV5-6 to TRBJ2-7, with a tentative D call TRBD1 (6 bases). This CDR3 has 14 amino acids. V was clipped by 4 bases and J by 4 bases, with 15 bases between them. Germline V gene data show CDR1 as SGHDT and CDR2 as YYEEEE. The CDR3 here is CASSPTGPIYEQYF. The CDR3 region has the DNA TGTGCCAGCAGCCCGACAGGCCCTATTTACGAGCAGTACTTC.

CDR3 bases: TGCGCCAGCAGCCATGAAGGGGCCGGGGCCCAGTACTTC. Its translation is CASSHEGAGAQYF. This rearrangement joins TRBV4-1 to TRBJ2-5; D is perhaps TRBD1 or TRBD2 (5 bases each). Germline values: CDR1 MGHRA, CDR2 YSYEKL. Trimming left V 3 bases short and J 9 bases short, with 14 bases between. This CDR3 has 13 residues.

The J gene is TRBJ2-4, the V gene TRBV9; TRBD2 agrees at 7 bases. In germline, CDR1 is SGDLS, CDR2 YYNGEE. Trimming removed 4 bases from V and 1 base from J; junction bases left unmatched: 11. The CDR3 runs to 17 residues. The CDR3, as DNA: TGTGCCAGCAGCACAACGAGCGGGGTTGGGGCCAAAAACATTCAGTACTTC. Its protein product is CASSTTSGVGAKNIQYF.

This clone was observed a single time. The V and J genes are TRBV6-1 and TRBJ2-7, with 8 bases fitting TRBD2. CDR1 and CDR2 (germline): MNHNS, SASEGT. The V gene end was trimmed by 7 bases and the J gene end by 5 bases; junction bases not matched to a gene: 10. CDR3 length: 14 amino acids. This chain's CDR3 is CASTKGLVVHEQYF. The CDR3 nucleotides read TGTGCCAGCACCAAGGGACTAGTTGTCCACGAGCAGTACTTC.

This clone was recorded only once. The V and J genes are TRBV6-5 and TRBJ1-1; 10 nucleotides match TRBD1. CDR1 is MNHEY, CDR2 SVGAGI, per germline. Trimming removed 9 bases from V and 1 base from J; junction bases left unmatched: 8. This CDR3 is 15 amino acids long. The CDR3 sequence is CASRDRGTPNTEAFF. As DNA, the CDR3 is TGTGCCAGTCGGGACAGGGGCACCCCGAACACTGAAGCTTTCTTT.

The CDR3 region is CASSPGTSGGLGLFF. The CDR3 DNA reads as TGTGCCAGCAGCCCTGGGACTAGCGGGGGCCTAGGGCTGTTTTTT. V gene TRBV9 combines with J gene TRBJ2-2; 14 bases align to TRBD2. Germline loops: CDR1 SGDLS, CDR2 YYNGEE. Germline trimming cut 4 bases from V and 13 bases from J; bases unmatched to any gene: 9. The length of the CDR3 is 15 residues.

The chain is built from TRBV7-8 and TRBJ2-1; possibly TRBD1 for D (5 bases). CDR1 and CDR2 from the germline V gene are SGHVS and FQNEAQ. Trimming took 3 bases from V and 15 from J, leaving 12 bases between them. This CDR3 comprises 11 residues. The CDR3 protein is CASSFGRVTFF. In nucleotides, the CDR3 is TGTGCCAGCAGCTTCGGCAGGGTGACGTTCTTC.

The V call is TRBV5-6, the J call TRBJ2-7; the D gene is possibly TRBD1 (6 bases). This CDR3 contains 14 residues. V was trimmed by 2 bases and J by 4 bases, leaving 13 bases between them. Germline values: CDR1 SGHDT, CDR2 YYEEEE. The DNA for the CDR3 is TGTGCCAGCAGCTTAGGGGGATCGGGGTACGAGCAGTACTTC. It codes for CASSLGGSGYEQYF.

This clone has at least ten counts. V usage is TRBV10-2 and J usage is TRBJ2-2; D gene unclear. Trimming removed 6 bases from V and 7 bases from J, with 9 bases in between. The CDR3 covers 12 residues. Per the germline V gene, CDR1 is WSHSY and CDR2 is SAAADI. CDR3 amino acids: CASRWQNGELFF. For the CDR3, the DNA is TGCGCCAGCAGGTGGCAGAACGGGGAGCTGTTTTTT.

The chain carries TRBV15 and TRBJ2-7, with 11 bases matching TRBD1. The germline V gene encodes CDR1 LNHNV and CDR2 YYDKDF (reference sequence). This CDR3 spans 14 amino acids. V dropped 4 bases and J dropped 3; count of bases not matched to a gene: 2. The CDR3 bases are TGTGCCACCAGCATTGGGACAGGGGGCTACGAGCAGTACTTC. Translation gives CATSIGTGGYEQYF. Using reference TRBV15 and TRBJ2-7 for the parts outside the CDR3, the full variable domain is DAMVIQNPRYQVTQFGKPVTLSCSQTLNHNVMYWYQQKSSQAPKLLFHYYDKDFNNEADTPDNFQSRRPNTSFCFLDIRSPGLGDTAMYLCATSIGTGGYEQYFGPGTRLTVT.

V and J are TRBV5-4 and TRBJ1-3; 10 bases align to TRBD1. This CDR3 has 15 residues. CDR1 is SGHNT and CDR2 is YYREEE in the germline V gene (reference sequence). Trimming removed 5 bases from V and 3 bases from J; junction bases left unmatched: 5. CDR3 amino acids: CASSKDRGVGNTIYF. For the CDR3, the DNA is TGTGCCAGCAGTAAGGACAGGGGGGTTGGAAACACCATATATTTT.

This chain connects TRBV15 to TRBJ1-6; a weak D match, TRBD1 (6 bases). V was trimmed by 5 bases and J by 4 bases, leaving 15 bases between them. Germline V lookup: CDR1 LNHNV, CDR2 YYDKDF (reference sequence). There are 16 residues in the CDR3. CDR3 protein: CATSRNGGGYNSPLHF. CDR3 bases: TGTGCCACCAGCCGGAACGGGGGCGGATATAATTCACCCCTCCACTTT.

The chain recombines TRBV21-1 with TRBJ1-2. TRBV21-1 is tagged as a pseudogene. The CDR3 is made up of 12 amino acids. The CDR3 DNA is TGTGCCAGGGAGTGGGTTATTAGTGGCTACACCTTC. This translates into CAREWVISGYTF.

This clone was picked up a small number of times. V gene TRBV10-1 combines with J gene TRBJ1-3, with D tentatively TRBD1 (5 bases). V shed 6 bases and J shed 2 bases, with 14 bases lying between them. CDR1 and CDR2 (germline): WNHNN, SYGVQD (reference sequence). The CDR3 extends over 15 amino acids. The CDR3 DNA is TGCGCCAGCAGGGTAGACAGAGTTCCTGGAAACACCATATATTTT. This encodes CASRVDRVPGNTIYF.

In its sample, this clone was seen a few times. V usage is TRBV5-5 and J usage is TRBJ1-5; a possible D gene is TRBD1 (5 bases). V was pared by 4 bases and J by 2 bases, with 10 bases between. CDR3 size: 14 residues. Germline V gene lookup returns CDR1 SGHKS and CDR2 YYEKEE (reference sequence). The CDR3 sequence is CASSRQSGNQPQHF. CDR3 coding DNA: TGTGCCAGCAGCCGACAGTCGGGCAATCAGCCCCAGCATTTT.

The chain couples TRBV7-9 to TRBJ2-1; D might be TRBD1 or TRBD2, each matching 6 bases. Germline CDR1 reads SEHNR; CDR2 reads FQNEAQ (reference sequence). The V end was cut by 3 bases, the J end by 8 bases, with 8 bases between. The CDR3 runs to 12 residues. CDR3 loop: CASSFGGDEQFF. CDR3 in DNA: TGTGCCAGCAGCTTCGGGGGCGATGAGCAGTTCTTC.

The chain couples TRBV5-4 to TRBJ1-1, with a possible D match to TRBD1 (5 bases). The germline CDR1 and CDR2 sequences are SGHNT and YYREEE (reference sequence). V lost 4 bases, J lost 3 bases, and 13 bases lay in between. The CDR3 spans 14 residues. The CDR3 reads CASSIGTSYTEAFF. The DNA of the CDR3 is TGTGCCAGCAGCATTGGGACCAGTTACACTGAAGCTTTCTTT.

The chain recombines TRBV7-2 with TRBJ2-7; TRBD1 is a possible D gene (5 bases). The CDR3 totals 14 residues. The V end was cut by 7 bases, the J end by 0 bases, with 13 bases between. CDR1 SGHTA and CDR2 FQGNSA come from the germline V gene. The chain's CDR3 is CASISGPGSYEQYF. The CDR3 region has the DNA TGTGCCAGCATCTCAGGGCCGGGCTCCTACGAGCAGTACTTC.

The V and J genes are TRBV2 and TRBJ2-7; D is uncertain. Trimming removed 1 base from V and 2 bases from J, with 12 bases in between. The germline gives CDR1 SNHLY, CDR2 FYNNEI. CDR3 length: 15 amino acids. CDR3 residues: CASSEGGGLTYEQYV. The CDR3 bases are TGTGCCAGCAGTGAAGGGGGTGGATTGACCTACGAGCAGTACGTC.

The chain has TRBV4-3 and TRBJ2-1; D tentatively reads TRBD1 or TRBD2 (6 bases each). V was cut by 0 bases and J by 4 bases, with 13 bases left in between. The CDR3 is 16 amino acids. Germline V gene data show CDR1 as LGHNA and CDR2 as YSLEER. The CDR3 is CASSQEAGGQYNEQFF. The DNA of the CDR3 is TGCGCCAGCAGCCAAGAGGCCGGGGGACAATACAATGAGCAGTTCTTC.